The next 6 T cell receptor beta chains were all read from a single sample in a study of CD8 T cells in Susac syndrome. Random hexamers primed reverse transcription of roughly 0.45 to 1 ug RNA. Using its own MiXCR run on the immunoSEQ multiplex PCR reads, TCRdb lists one record per CDR3 protein. The sample contains approximately 220,000 distinct CDR3 sequences, around nine tenths of which appear only once. Specimen: CD8+ T cells from PBMCs. The source is a human donor with multiple sclerosis.

The chain combines TRBV7-6 with TRBJ2-7; 7 bases are a match to TRBD1. The CDR3 consists of 13 residues. CDR1 is SGHVS, CDR2 FNYEAQ, per germline. V shed 5 bases, J shed 5 bases, and the junction held 6 bases outside the gene matches. The CDR3 DNA follows: TGTGCCAGCAGCGACAGGGAAAAGGACGAGCAGTACTTC. Translated: CASSDREKDEQYF. The entire variable domain, with the rest obtained from reference TRBV7-6 and TRBJ2-7, is as follows: GAGVSQSPRYKVTKRGQDVALRCDPISGHVSLYWYRQALGQGPEFLTYFNYEAQQDKSGLPNDRFSAERPEGSISTLTIQRTEQRDSAMYRCASSDREKDEQYFGPGTRLTVT.

For this clonotype: A much larger clone lies one base from this, so it may be a read error. The J gene is TRBJ2-2, the V gene TRBV4-2, with D uncertain. The germline V gene has CDR1 LGHNA and CDR2 YNFKEQ. The CDR3 has 15 amino acids. CDR3 sequence reads: CASSQVLGNPGELFF. The CDR3 coding sequence is TGTGCCAGCAGCCAAGTTTTGGGGAACCCCGGGGAGCTGTTTTTT.

The rearrangement links TRBV7-8 to TRBJ2-2, with 7 positions matching TRBD2. CDR3 length: 14 amino acids. The V gene's germline CDR1 is SGHVS and CDR2 FQNEAQ. Germline trimming cut 5 bases from V and 8 bases from J; bases unmatched to any gene: 8. Here the CDR3 DNA reads TGTGCCAGCAGCCGCGGGGCGGGAGCGGGGGAGCTGTTTTTT. Translated, it gives CASSRGAGAGELFF.

The V and J genes are TRBV27 and TRBJ1-1, with D possibly TRBD1 on 6 matching bases. Per germline, CDR1 MNHEY and CDR2 SMNVEV (reference sequence). The CDR3 length is 14 residues. Trimming took 5 bases from V and 3 from J, leaving 13 bases between them. DNA of the CDR3: TGTGCCAGCAGTCCCTACAGGGCGGACACTGAAGCTTTCTTT. It encodes CASSPYRADTEAFF.

This CDR3 is CASSFGAPRLAGDTGELFF. The CDR3 nucleotides are TGTGCCAGCAGCTTTGGAGCACCCAGACTAGCGGGGGATACCGGGGAGCTGTTTTTT. V gene TRBV7-2 combines with J gene TRBJ2-2, with 12 positions matching TRBD2. Unmatched junction bases numbered 13, after V lost 3 bases and J lost 5 bases. The CDR3 covers 19 residues. Germline V gene lookup returns CDR1 SGHTA and CDR2 FQGNSA.

The rearrangement joins TRBV3-1 to TRBJ2-7; TRBD2 matches 9 bases. Germline loops: CDR1 LGHDT, CDR2 YNNKEL (reference sequence). The CDR3 loop spans 17 amino acids. The junction had 10 bases not matched to a gene; V was cut back by 4 bases and J by 0 bases. The CDR3 spells CASSPGLSGSFSYEQYF. CDR3 DNA: TGTGCCAGCAGCCCCGGGCTTAGCGGGAGCTTCTCCTACGAGCAGTACTTC.